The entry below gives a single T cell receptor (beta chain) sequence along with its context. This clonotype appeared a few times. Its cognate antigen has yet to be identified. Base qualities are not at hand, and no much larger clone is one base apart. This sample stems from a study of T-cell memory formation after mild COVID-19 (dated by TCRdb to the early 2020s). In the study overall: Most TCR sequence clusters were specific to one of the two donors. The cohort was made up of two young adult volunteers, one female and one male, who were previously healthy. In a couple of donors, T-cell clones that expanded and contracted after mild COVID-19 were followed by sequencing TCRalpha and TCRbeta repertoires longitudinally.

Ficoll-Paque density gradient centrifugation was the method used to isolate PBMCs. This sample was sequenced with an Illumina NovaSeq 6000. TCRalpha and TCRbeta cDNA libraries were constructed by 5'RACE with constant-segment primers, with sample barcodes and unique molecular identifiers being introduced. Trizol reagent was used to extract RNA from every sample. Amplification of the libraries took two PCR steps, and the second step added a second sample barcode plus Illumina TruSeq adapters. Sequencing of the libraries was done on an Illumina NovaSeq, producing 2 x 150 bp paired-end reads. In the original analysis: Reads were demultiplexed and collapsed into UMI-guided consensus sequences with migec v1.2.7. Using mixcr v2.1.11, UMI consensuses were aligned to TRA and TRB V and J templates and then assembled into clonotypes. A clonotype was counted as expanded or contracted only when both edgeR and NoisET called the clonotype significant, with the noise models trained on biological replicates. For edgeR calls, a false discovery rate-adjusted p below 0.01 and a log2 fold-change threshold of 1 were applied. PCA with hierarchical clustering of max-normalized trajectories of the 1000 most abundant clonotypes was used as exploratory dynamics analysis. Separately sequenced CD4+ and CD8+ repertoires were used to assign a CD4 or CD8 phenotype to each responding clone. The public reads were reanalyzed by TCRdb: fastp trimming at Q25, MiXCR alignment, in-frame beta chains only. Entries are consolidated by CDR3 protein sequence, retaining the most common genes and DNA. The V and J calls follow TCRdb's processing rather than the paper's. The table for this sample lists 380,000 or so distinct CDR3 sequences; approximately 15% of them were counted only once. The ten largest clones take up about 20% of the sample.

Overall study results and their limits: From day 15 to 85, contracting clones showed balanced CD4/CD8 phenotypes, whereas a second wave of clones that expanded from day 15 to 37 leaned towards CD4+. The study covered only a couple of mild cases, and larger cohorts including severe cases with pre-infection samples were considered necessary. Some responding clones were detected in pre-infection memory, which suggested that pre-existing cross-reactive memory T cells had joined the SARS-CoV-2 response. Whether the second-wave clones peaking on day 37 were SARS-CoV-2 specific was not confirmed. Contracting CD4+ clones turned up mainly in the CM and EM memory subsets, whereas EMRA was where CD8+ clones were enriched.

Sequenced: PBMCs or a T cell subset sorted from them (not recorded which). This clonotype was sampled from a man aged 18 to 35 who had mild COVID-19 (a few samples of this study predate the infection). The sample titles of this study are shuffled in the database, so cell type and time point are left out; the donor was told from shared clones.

In nucleotide form, the sequence is TGTGCCAGCAGTGAAGCCCCACAGGGGCCTCAAGAGACCCAGTACTTC. The encoded protein is CASSEAPQGPQETQYF. In this chain, TRBV6-1 is recombined with TRBJ2-5; a stretch of 7 junction bases matches TRBD1. V trim: 0 bases; J trim: 2 bases; unmatched bases: 6. The germline V gene specifies MNHNS as CDR1 and SASEGT as CDR2. The CDR3 goes from the cysteine to the phenylalanine over 16 residues. The kept DNA is CDR3 alone, 48 bases in frame from the first base.